The 6 T cell receptor beta chains in this list originate from one sample, sequenced in a study of T cells in Graves' hyperthyroidism and ophthalmopathy. RNA transcripts yielded amplified TCR beta CDR3 regions. The HTBI primer set was used in a first-round RT-PCR of the TCR CDR3. TCRdb used MiXCR to reprocess the multiplex PCR reads, holding one entry per CDR3 protein. Altogether hundreds of thousands of distinct CDR3 sequences are present, around 13% being singletons, with the ten largest covering around 9.6%. The sample taken for sequencing was blood. The receptors were gathered from a woman between 18 and 29 years old with Graves' hyperthyroidism.

This clonotype came up a few times. This chain joins TRBV4-1 and TRBJ2-3; D uncertain. This CDR3 comprises 15 residues. V was shortened by 1 base and J by 4 bases, with 12 bases between the two germline ends. CDR1 and CDR2 (germline): MGHRA, YSYEKL. The CDR3 is CASSQGSRAADTQYF. CDR3 bases: TGCGCCAGCAGCCAAGGGAGTCGGGCGGCAGATACGCAGTATTTT.

This clonotype was observed at least ten times. The chain employs TRBV30 and TRBJ2-3, with D possibly TRBD2 on 6 matching bases. V was clipped by 0 bases and J by 4 bases, with 11 bases between them. From germline, CDR1 is GTSNPN and CDR2 SVGIG (reference sequence). This CDR3 has 14 amino acids. CDR3 sequence (DNA): TGTGCCTGGAGTGTAAGGGCGGGGTCAGATACGCAGTATTTT. Translating it yields CAWSVRAGSDTQYF.

Ten or more counts support this clonotype. The chain employs TRBV25-1 and TRBJ1-1; 9 nucleotides agree with TRBD1. V lost 5 bases to trimming and J lost 3 bases; unmatched junction nucleotides: 7. The V gene's germline CDR1 is MGHDK and CDR2 SYGVNS. The CDR3 consists of 15 residues. The CDR3 spells CASSQTTGGHTEAFF. The CDR3 coding sequence is TGTGCCAGCAGTCAGACGACAGGGGGTCACACTGAAGCTTTCTTT.

This clonotype has ten or more counts. The chain is built from TRBV13 and TRBJ2-7; D is undetermined. With 5 bases removed from V and 2 bases from J, the gap between germline ends came to 13 bases. The V gene's germline CDR1 is PRHDT and CDR2 FYEKMQ (reference sequence). CDR3 length equals 14 residues. DNA of the CDR3: TGTGCCAGCAGCGCTCCCGGCTCTACCTACGAGCAGTACTTC. Translation: CASSAPGSTYEQYF. Filled out from reference TRBV13 and TRBJ2-7, the complete variable domain reads AAGVIQSPRHLIKEKRETATLKCYPIPRHDTVYWYQQGPGQDPQFLISFYEKMQSDKGSIPDRFSAQQFSDYHSELNMSSLELGDSALYFCASSAPGSTYEQYFGPGTRLTVT.

This clonotype has only a few counts. This chain connects TRBV6-1 to TRBJ2-2; 7 bases agree with TRBD1. The CDR3 is 15 residues long. From germline, CDR1 is MNHNS and CDR2 SASEGT. The V and J ends lost 6 bases and 5 bases, in that order; junction bases with no gene match: 9. The chain's CDR3 is CASSPAGTVTGELFF. The CDR3 bases are TGTGCCAGCAGCCCGGCCGGGACAGTTACCGGGGAGCTGTTTTTT.

This clonotype was observed a handful of times. The chain links TRBV7-9 to TRBJ1-2, with D possibly being TRBD1 (5 bases). V dropped 11 bases and J dropped 2 bases, with 12 bases sitting between them. The CDR3 runs 12 residues. Germline CDR1 is SEHNR and CDR2 is FQNEAQ (reference sequence). CDR3 protein: CAASRQNYGYTF. CDR3 in DNA: TGTGCCGCATCGCGACAGAACTATGGCTACACCTTC.